This T cell receptor (beta chain) derives from a study of blood T cell repertoires in COVID-19. Study as a whole: T cells, B-cell-depleted T cells, or PBMCs supplied cDNA or gDNA.

The germline V gene encodes CDR1 LNHDA and CDR2 SQIVND (reference sequence). The junction had 9 bases not matched to a gene; V was cut back by 3 bases and J by 8 bases. The CDR3 is made up of 14 amino acids. Original analysis: Amplification from reference gene primers served as the basis for estimated nucleated cell counts. The assay was immunoSEQ multiplex PCR, and TCRdb's table has in-frame clones only and misses some. That table furnishes V, J and clone size, whereas the DNA furnished D and trimming. The sample contains under 300,000 clones, about 86% of which appear only once. This receptor was taken from a man over 45 who had recovered from COVID-19. The sequencing sample was made of PBMCs or T cells enriched from blood (not recorded which). The V call is TRBV19, the J call TRBJ1-1; TRBD1 agrees at 7 bases. The CDR3 nucleotides read TGTGCCAGTAGTATCCGGGACAGTTTAAAAGAAGCTTTCTTT. Protein product: CASSIRDSLKEAFF.